The clone carrying this T cell receptor (beta chain) was observed at least ten times. What it binds is unknown. The data stem from a study of T cells in Graves' hyperthyroidism and ophthalmopathy. Regarding the study as a whole: A median around 5.9 months before onset, the model predicted ophthalmopathy.

Germline V gene sequence: CDR1 SQVTM, CDR2 ANQGSEA. V dropped 6 bases and J dropped 4 bases, with 11 bases sitting between them. The CDR3 has 12 amino acids. The CDR3 regions of TCR beta were amplified from RNA transcripts. In the first-round RT-PCR of the TCR CDR3, the HTBI primer set was used. MiXCR, applied by TCRdb to the multiplex PCR reads, yields one record per CDR3 protein. The sample lists approximately 610,000 distinct CDR3 sequences, roughly 14% occurring once. Extraction of PBMCs used more than 8.5 ml of fresh peripheral blood. The sequenced sample was blood. The TCR was taken from a woman in her forties with Graves' ophthalmopathy. The chain joins TRBV29-1 to TRBJ2-3; D is perhaps TRBD1 (6 bases). The CDR3, as DNA: TGCAGCGTGAAAACAGGGCCAGATACGCAGTATTTT. This translates into CSVKTGPDTQYF.